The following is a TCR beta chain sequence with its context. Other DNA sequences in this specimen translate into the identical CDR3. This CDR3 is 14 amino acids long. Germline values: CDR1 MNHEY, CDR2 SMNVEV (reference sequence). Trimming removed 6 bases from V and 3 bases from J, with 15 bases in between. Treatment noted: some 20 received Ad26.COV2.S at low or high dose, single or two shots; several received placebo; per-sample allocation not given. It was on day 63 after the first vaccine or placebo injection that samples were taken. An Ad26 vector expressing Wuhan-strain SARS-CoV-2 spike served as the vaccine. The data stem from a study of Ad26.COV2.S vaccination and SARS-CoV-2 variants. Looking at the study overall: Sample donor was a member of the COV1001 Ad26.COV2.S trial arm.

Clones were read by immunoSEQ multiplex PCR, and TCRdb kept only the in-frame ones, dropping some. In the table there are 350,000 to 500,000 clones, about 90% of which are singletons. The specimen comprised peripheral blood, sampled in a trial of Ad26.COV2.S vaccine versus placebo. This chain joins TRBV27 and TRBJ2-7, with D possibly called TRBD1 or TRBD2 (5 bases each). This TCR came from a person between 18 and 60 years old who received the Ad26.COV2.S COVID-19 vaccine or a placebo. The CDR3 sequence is CASSPTGTNYEQYF. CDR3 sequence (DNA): TGTGCCAGCAGCCCCACCGGGACCAACTACGAGCAGTACTTC.